The 16 T cell receptor beta chains below were found in one sample sequenced in a study of cytotoxic CD8 clonotypes in ibrutinib-treated CLL (dated by TCRdb to about 2021). Per the publication, the time point label means: about 11 months on ibrutinib. Library construction relied on the immunoSEQ multiplex PCR assay. TCRdb's version of the immuneACCESS table is confined to in-frame rearrangements and falls short of the full clone set. An unresolved V gene accounts for under half of the shortfall where checked; the remainder is of unknown origin. This sample has approximately 150,000 clones in its table, and 60% to 85% of those were observed once. The biggest ten clones account for about 29% of the sample. The sample here was PBMCs, taken after 12 months of ibrutinib treatment. These receptors all come from a human donor with chronic lymphocytic leukemia.

This chain joins TRBV4-3 and TRBJ1-1; D unclear. The germline V and J ends were trimmed by 1 base and 0 bases, with 12 bases remaining between them. The germline V gene has CDR1 LGHNA and CDR2 YSLEER. The CDR3 has 16 amino acids. CDR3 protein: CASSQGVPPMNTEAFF. CDR3 sequence (DNA): TGCGCCAGCAGCCAAGGAGTCCCACCCATGAACACTGAAGCTTTCTTT.

This clone was seen ten or more times. The CDR3 reads CAWTRQGRAGELFF. The CDR3 DNA is TGTGCCTGGACCCGACAGGGGAGGGCCGGGGAGCTGTTTTTT. This chain links TRBV30 with TRBJ2-2; tentative D call: TRBD1 (8 bases). Trimming removed 4 bases at V and 6 bases at J, with 15 bases between. The CDR3 has 14 residues. Germline V lookup: CDR1 GTSNPN, CDR2 SVGIG (reference sequence).

This chain uses TRBV6-5 with TRBJ2-7; D uncertain. Germline-derived CDR1 and CDR2 are MNHEY and SVGAGI. The ends were cut back, 2 bases at V and 2 bases at J, with 10 bases in the middle. The CDR3 spans 14 residues. CDR3 region: CASSYRDNAYEQYF. Written as DNA, the CDR3 is TGTGCCAGCAGTTACCGAGACAACGCCTACGAGCAGTACTTC.

This clone has a single count. The chain uses TRBV9 and TRBJ1-4; D possibly corresponds to TRBD1 (5 bases). Trimming shortened V by 3 bases and J by 4 bases, and 13 bases separated the two germline ends. Per the germline V gene, CDR1 is SGDLS and CDR2 is YYNGEE. This CDR3 contains 15 residues. The CDR3 here is CASSDPGSLNEKLFF. The CDR3 DNA is TGTGCCAGCAGCGACCCAGGGTCCCTTAATGAAAAACTGTTTTTT.

The V and J genes are TRBV19 and TRBJ1-5, with no clear D. The CDR3 runs to 8 residues. Trimming removed 5 bases from V and 15 bases from J, with 5 bases in between. Germline CDR1 is LNHDA and CDR2 is SQIVND (reference sequence). The DNA of the CDR3 is TGTGCCAGTAGTCCCTGGCATTTT. Encoded protein: CASSPWHF.

This clone was seen only a few times. The chain has TRBV9 and TRBJ1-3; D remains ambiguous. The CDR3 loop spans 18 amino acids. Germline CDR1 reads SGDLS; CDR2 reads YYNGEE. The V end was cut by 2 bases, the J end by 0 bases, with 18 bases between. CDR3 DNA: TGTGCCAGCAGCGTGCTCGCGGCACCTTCGATCTCTGGAAACACCATATATTTT. This sequence encodes CASSVLAAPSISGNTIYF.

This clone was detected only once. This rearrangement joins TRBV11-3 to TRBJ2-5; 9 nucleotides align to TRBD2. The CDR3 runs 16 residues. The V segment lost 1 base and the J segment 4 bases; nucleotides outside the gene matches: 7. The germline V gene has CDR1 SGHNT and CDR2 YENEEA. DNA for the CDR3: TGTGCCAGCAGCTTAGGCGGGAGGGCCGGGGGAGAGACCCAGTACTTC. This sequence encodes CASSLGGRAGGETQYF.

This clone was seen a single time. The chain is built from TRBV5-1 and TRBJ2-1; 11 bases agree with TRBD2. V lost 7 bases to trimming and J lost 4 bases; unmatched junction nucleotides: 7. CDR3 length: 15 amino acids. From germline, CDR1 is SGHRS and CDR2 YFSETQ. The CDR3 bases are TGCGCCAGCCATTTGACTAGCGGGAATTACAATGAGCAGTTCTTC. This gives the protein CASHLTSGNYNEQFF.

This chain joins TRBV7-9 and TRBJ2-7, with D unresolved. The CDR3 consists of 15 residues. Germline V gene data show CDR1 as SEHNR and CDR2 as FQNEAQ (reference sequence). V was clipped by 5 bases and J by 4 bases, with 18 bases between them. The CDR3 coding sequence is TGTGCCAGCAGCGCACTTCGCGTACACGATTACGAGCAGTACTTC. It codes for CASSALRVHDYEQYF.

The chain uses TRBV29-1 and TRBJ1-2; D is possibly TRBD1 (5 bases). From germline, CDR1 is SQVTM and CDR2 ANQGSEA. The germline V and J ends were trimmed by 7 bases and 5 bases, with 20 bases remaining between them. CDR3 length equals 14 residues. The CDR3 coding sequence is TGCAGCGGAACAATTCCGGGGACGATTTATGGCTACACCTTC. This translates into CSGTIPGTIYGYTF.

The chain links TRBV19 to TRBJ2-1; D tentatively fits TRBD1 or TRBD2 (6 bases each). This CDR3 has 15 residues. Trimming left V 9 bases short and J 8 bases short, with 23 bases between. Germline V gene data show CDR1 as LNHDA and CDR2 as SQIVND (reference sequence). CDR3 amino acids: CASRGGGGKGHEQFF. DNA of the CDR3: TGTGCCAGCAGAGGGGGTGGCGGGAAGGGACATGAGCAGTTCTTC.

This clone has a count of ten or more. The chain links TRBV28 to TRBJ2-1, with D unclear. The germline V gene encodes CDR1 MDHEN and CDR2 SYDVKM. V shed 2 bases and J shed 4 bases, with 18 bases lying between them. This CDR3 has 17 residues. CDR3 sequence (DNA): TGTGCCAGCAGTTTAGAAGATTTGGATGTCGGGTACAATGAGCAGTTCTTC. Its protein product is CASSLEDLDVGYNEQFF.

This clone has only a few counts. The V gene is TRBV28, the J gene TRBJ1-4; maybe TRBD1 (5 bases). In germline, CDR1 is MDHEN, CDR2 SYDVKM. The CDR3 loop spans 14 amino acids. V was cut by 5 bases and J by 8 bases, with 15 bases left in between. As DNA, the CDR3 is TGTGCCAGCAGTCCGGGGGACCGGGTGGAAAAACTGTTTTTT. Translation gives CASSPGDRVEKLFF.

V gene TRBV6-5 combines with J gene TRBJ1-3; D unclear. Trimming took 6 bases from V and 4 from J, leaving 10 bases between them. The CDR3 runs to 13 residues. Germline CDR1 MNHEY, CDR2 SVGAGI. DNA of the CDR3: TGTGCCAGCAGCACAGTTCTCGGAAACACCATATATTTT. It codes for CASSTVLGNTIYF.

This clone has a single count. This sequence joins TRBV7-2 and TRBJ2-7; D is perhaps TRBD1 or TRBD2 (5 bases each). Per the germline V gene, CDR1 is SGHTA and CDR2 is FQGNSA. Trimming took off 2 bases at V and 3 bases at J, with 14 bases between the two ends. The CDR3 is made up of 15 amino acids. This CDR3 is CASSLMTGTVYEQYF. The CDR3 bases are TGTGCCAGCAGCTTAATGACCGGGACGGTCTACGAGCAGTACTTC.

The chain couples TRBV19 to TRBJ2-7, with 8 bases that match TRBD2. Per germline, CDR1 LNHDA and CDR2 SQIVND (reference sequence). V was pared by 5 bases and J by 4 bases, with 16 bases of the junction left unmatched. The CDR3 runs to 17 residues. In nucleotides, the CDR3 is TGTGCCAGTAGTCCCGGGGGGGCGTCGGCGGCTTCTTACGAGCAGTACTTC. It specifies CASSPGGASAASYEQYF.